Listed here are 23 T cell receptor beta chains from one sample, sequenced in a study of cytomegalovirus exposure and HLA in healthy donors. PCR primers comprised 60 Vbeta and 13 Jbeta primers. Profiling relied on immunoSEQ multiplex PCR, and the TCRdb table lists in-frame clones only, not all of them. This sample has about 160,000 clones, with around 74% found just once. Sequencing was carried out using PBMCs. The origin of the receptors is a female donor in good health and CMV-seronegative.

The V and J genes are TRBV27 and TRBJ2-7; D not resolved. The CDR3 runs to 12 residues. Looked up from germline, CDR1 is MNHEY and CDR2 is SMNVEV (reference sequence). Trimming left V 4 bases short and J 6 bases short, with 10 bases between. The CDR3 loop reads CASSSSPGEQYF. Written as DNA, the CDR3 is TGTGCCAGCAGTTCCTCGCCGGGCGAGCAGTACTTC.

CDR3 bases: TGCGCCAGCCGACGGGAGAACGAGCAGTACTTC. Protein product: CASRRENEQYF. V usage is TRBV5-1 and J usage is TRBJ2-7; TRBD2 might be the D (6 bases). This CDR3 has 11 amino acids. Looked up from germline, CDR1 is SGHRS and CDR2 is YFSETQ. Trimming stripped 7 bases from V and 5 bases from J, with 10 bases between.

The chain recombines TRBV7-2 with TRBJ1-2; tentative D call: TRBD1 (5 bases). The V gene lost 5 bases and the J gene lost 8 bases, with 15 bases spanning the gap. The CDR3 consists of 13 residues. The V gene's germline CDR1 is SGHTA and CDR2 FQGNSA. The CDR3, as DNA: TGTGCCAGCAGCCCGGGGGGTGAAGGAGGCTACACCTTC. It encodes CASSPGGEGGYTF.

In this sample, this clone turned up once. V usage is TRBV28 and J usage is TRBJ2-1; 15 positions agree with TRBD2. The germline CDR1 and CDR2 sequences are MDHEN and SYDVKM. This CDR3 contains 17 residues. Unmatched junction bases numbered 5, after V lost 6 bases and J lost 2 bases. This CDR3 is CASSGTSGRWTYNEQFF. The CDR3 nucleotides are TGTGCCAGCAGCGGGACTAGCGGGAGGTGGACCTACAATGAGCAGTTCTTC.

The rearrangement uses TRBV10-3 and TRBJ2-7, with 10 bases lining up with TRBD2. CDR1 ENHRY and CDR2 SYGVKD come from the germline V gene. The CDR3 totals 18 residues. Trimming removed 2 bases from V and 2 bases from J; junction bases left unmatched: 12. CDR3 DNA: TGTGCCATCAGTGAGGGGCTACAAGCGGGAGGGCTCCCCTACGAGCAGTACTTC. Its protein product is CAISEGLQAGGLPYEQYF.

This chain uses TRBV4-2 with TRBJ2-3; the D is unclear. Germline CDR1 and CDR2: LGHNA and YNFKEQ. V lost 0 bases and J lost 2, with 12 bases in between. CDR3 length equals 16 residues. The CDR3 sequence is CASSQDFGPYTDTQYF. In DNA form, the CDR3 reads TGTGCCAGCAGCCAAGATTTTGGGCCCTACACAGATACGCAGTATTTT.

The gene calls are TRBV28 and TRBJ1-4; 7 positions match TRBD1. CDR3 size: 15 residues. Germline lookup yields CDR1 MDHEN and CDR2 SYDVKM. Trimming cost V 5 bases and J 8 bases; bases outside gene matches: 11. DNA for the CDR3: TGTGCCAGCAGTGCCCAAGGGGGCATGCAGGAAAAACTGTTTTTT. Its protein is CASSAQGGMQEKLFF. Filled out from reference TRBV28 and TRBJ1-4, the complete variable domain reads DVKVTQSSRYLVKRTGEKVFLECVQDMDHENMFWYRQDPGLGLRLIYFSYDVKMKEKGDIPEGYSVSREKKERFSLILESASTNQTSMYLCASSAQGGMQEKLFFGSGTQLSVL.

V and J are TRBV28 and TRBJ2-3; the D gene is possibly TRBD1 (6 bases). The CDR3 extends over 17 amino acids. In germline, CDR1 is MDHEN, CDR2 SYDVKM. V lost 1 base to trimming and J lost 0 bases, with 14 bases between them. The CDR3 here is CASSLSGGPPSTDTQYF. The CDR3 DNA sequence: TGTGCCAGCAGTTTATCTGGGGGCCCCCCTAGCACAGATACGCAGTATTTT.

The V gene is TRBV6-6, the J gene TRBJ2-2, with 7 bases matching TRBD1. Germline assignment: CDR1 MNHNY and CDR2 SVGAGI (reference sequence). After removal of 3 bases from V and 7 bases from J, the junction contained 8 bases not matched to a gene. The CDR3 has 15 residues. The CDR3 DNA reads TGTGCCAGCAGTTATCGGCTAGGGGGCGGCGGGGAGCTGTTTTTT. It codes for CASSYRLGGGGELFF.

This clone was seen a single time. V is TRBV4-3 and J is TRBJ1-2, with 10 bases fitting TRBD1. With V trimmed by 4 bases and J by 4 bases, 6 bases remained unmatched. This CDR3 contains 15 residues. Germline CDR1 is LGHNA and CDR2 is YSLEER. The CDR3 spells CASSRDRGSSYGYTF. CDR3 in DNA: TGCGCCAGCAGCCGGGACAGGGGATCTAGCTATGGCTACACCTTC.

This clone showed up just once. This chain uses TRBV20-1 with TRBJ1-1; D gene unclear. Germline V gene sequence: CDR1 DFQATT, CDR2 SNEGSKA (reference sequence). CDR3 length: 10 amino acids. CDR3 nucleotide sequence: TGCAGCCCTCTGAGAACTGAAGCTTTCTTT. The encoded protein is CSPLRTEAFF.

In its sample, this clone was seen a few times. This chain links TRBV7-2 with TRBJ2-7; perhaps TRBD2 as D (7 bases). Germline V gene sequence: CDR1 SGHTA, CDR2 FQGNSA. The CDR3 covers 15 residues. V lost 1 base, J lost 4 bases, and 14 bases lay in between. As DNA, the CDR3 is TGTGCCAGCAGCTTAGGCGGGGGCCAGATGTACGAGCAGTACTTC. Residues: CASSLGGGQMYEQYF.

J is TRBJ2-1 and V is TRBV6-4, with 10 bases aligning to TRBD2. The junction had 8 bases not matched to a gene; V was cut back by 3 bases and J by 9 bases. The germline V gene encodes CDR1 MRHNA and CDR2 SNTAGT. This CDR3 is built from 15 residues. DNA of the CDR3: TGTGCCAGCAGTGAGGCTAGCGGGAGCGGAAGTGAGCAGTTCTTC. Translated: CASSEASGSGSEQFF.

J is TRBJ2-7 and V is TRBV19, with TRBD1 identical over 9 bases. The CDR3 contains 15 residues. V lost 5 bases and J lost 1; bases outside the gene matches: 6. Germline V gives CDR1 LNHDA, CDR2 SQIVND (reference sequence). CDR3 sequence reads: CASSQFGTGSYEQYF. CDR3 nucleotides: TGTGCCAGTAGTCAGTTCGGGACAGGGTCCTACGAGCAGTACTTC.

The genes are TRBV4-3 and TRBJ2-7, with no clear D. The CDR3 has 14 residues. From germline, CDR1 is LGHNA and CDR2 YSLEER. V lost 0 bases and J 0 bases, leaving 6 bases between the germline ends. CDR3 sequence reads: CASSQEASSYEQYF. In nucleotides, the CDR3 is TGCGCCAGCAGCCAAGAAGCGAGCTCCTACGAGCAGTACTTC.

In DNA, the CDR3 is TGTGCCAGCAGTTTTGGTCGGGACATCTATAGCAATCAGCCCCAGCATTTT. It translates to CASSFGRDIYSNQPQHF. V gene TRBV28 combines with J gene TRBJ1-5; D is possibly TRBD1 (6 bases). CDR1 is MDHEN, CDR2 SYDVKM, per germline. Deletions cut 3 bases from V and 0 bases from J, with 15 bases between. This CDR3 region has 17 residues. The complete variable domain, with remaining parts taken from reference TRBV28 and TRBJ1-5, reads DVKVTQSSRYLVKRTGEKVFLECVQDMDHENMFWYRQDPGLGLRLIYFSYDVKMKEKGDIPEGYSVSREKKERFSLILESASTNQTSMYLCASSFGRDIYSNQPQHFGDGTRLSIL.

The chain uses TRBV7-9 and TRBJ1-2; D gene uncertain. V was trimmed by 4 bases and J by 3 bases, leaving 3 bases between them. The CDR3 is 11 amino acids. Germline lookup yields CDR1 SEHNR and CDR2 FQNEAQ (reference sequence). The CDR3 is CASSSYYGYTF. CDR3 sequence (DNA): TGTGCCAGCAGCTCCTACTATGGCTACACCTTC.

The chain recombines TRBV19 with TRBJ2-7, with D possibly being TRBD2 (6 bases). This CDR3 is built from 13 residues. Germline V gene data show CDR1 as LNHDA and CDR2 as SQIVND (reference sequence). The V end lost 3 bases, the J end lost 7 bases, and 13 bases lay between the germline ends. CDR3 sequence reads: CASSISSAGEQYF. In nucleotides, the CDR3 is TGTGCCAGTAGTATTTCATCGGCGGGAGAGCAGTACTTC. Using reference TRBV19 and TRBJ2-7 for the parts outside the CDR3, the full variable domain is DGGITQSPKYLFRKEGQNVTLSCEQNLNHDAMYWYRQDPGQGLRLIYYSQIVNDFQKGDIAEGYSVSREKKESFPLTVTSAQKNPTAFYLCASSISSAGEQYFGPGTRLTVT.

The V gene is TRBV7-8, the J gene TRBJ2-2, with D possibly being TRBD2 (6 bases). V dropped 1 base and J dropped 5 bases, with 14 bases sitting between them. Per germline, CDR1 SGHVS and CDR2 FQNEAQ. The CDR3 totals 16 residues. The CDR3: CASSLVGAGSTGELFF. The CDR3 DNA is TGTGCCAGCAGCTTAGTTGGTGCGGGAAGTACCGGGGAGCTGTTTTTT.

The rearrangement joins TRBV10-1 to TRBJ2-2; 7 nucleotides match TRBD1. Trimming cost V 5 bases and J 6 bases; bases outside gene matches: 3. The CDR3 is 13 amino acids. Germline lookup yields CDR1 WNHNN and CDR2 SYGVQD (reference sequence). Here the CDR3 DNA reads TGCGCCAGCAGTACAGGGGACGCCGGGGAGCTGTTTTTT. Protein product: CASSTGDAGELFF.

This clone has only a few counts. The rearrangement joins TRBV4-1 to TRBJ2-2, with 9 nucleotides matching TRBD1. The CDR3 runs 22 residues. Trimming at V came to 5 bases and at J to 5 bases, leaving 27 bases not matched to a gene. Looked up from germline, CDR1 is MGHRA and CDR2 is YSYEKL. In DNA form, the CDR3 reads TGCGCCAGCAGCTCACCTCCGGTCGGGCGGGGACAGGGAGCCCGTCTGACCGGGGAGCTGTTTTTT. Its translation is CASSSPPVGRGQGARLTGELFF.

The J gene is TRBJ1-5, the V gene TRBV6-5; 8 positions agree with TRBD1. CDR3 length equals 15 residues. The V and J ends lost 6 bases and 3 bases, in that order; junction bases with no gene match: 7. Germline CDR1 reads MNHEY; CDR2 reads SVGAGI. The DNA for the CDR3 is TGTGCCAGCAGCCGAGACAGGGGACACAATCAGCCCCAGCATTTT. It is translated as CASSRDRGHNQPQHF.

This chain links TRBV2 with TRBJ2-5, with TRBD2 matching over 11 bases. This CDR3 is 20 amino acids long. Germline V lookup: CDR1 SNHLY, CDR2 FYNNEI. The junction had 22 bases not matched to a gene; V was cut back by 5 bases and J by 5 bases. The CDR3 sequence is CASSPWTSGSLWVYGETQYF. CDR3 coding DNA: TGTGCCAGCAGTCCGTGGACTAGCGGGTCTCTCTGGGTTTATGGGGAGACCCAGTACTTC. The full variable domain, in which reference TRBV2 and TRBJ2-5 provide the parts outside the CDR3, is EPEVTQTPSHQVTQMGQEVILRCVPISNHLYFYWYRQILGQKVEFLVSFYNNEISEKSEIFDDQFSVERPDGSNFTLKIRSTKLEDSAMYFCASSPWTSGSLWVYGETQYFGPGTRLLVL.